One sample yielded the 2 T cell receptor beta chains listed below, sequenced in a study of cytomegalovirus exposure and HLA in healthy donors. The PCR ran on 60 Vbeta and 13 Jbeta primers. The repertoire was sequenced with immunoSEQ multiplex PCR; TCRdb's copy has only in-frame clones and lacks some. The sample contains 200,000 or so clones, approximately 81% of which appear only once. Sequenced: PBMCs. The receptors stem from a man in his fifties or sixties in good health and CMV-seronegative.

The chain carries TRBV19 and TRBJ2-4, with D maybe TRBD1 (5 bases). The germline V gene encodes CDR1 LNHDA and CDR2 SQIVND (reference sequence). The CDR3 consists of 13 residues. The V end lost 3 bases, the J end lost 8 bases, and 11 bases lay between the germline ends. The CDR3 loop is CASSIYSRDIQYF. CDR3 bases: TGTGCCAGTAGTATTTACTCCAGGGACATTCAGTACTTC.

V gene TRBV19 combines with J gene TRBJ1-1; a weak D match, TRBD1 (6 bases). Per germline, CDR1 LNHDA and CDR2 SQIVND (reference sequence). The CDR3 loop spans 15 amino acids. V shed 7 bases and J shed 4 bases, with 19 bases lying between them. CDR3 protein: CASMDSGTLSTEAFF. For the CDR3, the DNA is TGTGCCAGTATGGACAGCGGGACTCTGAGCACTGAAGCTTTCTTT.